Listed here are 3 T cell receptor beta chains from one sample, sequenced in a study of vaccination and CD4 T cells after COVID-19. Documented treatment: roughly 11-day PBMC culture with coronavirus spike peptide pools or control peptides (ViraFEST assay). CD4+ T cells that had been cultured provided DNA sequenced with the Oncomine TCR Beta short-read assay. One entry per CDR3 protein results from TCRdb running MiXCR on the PCR reads. The sample has 14,000 to 15,000 distinct CDR3 sequences, about 53% seen once. These receptors lack a known antigen. Sample: CD4+ T cells from blood, cultured in vitro, taken before SARS-CoV-2 vaccination. The receptors here all came from a human donor who had recovered from COVID-19.

In this sample, this clonotype turned up a few times. The rearrangement joins TRBV7-2 to TRBJ2-5; possibly TRBD1 for D (5 bases). CDR1 is SGHTA and CDR2 is FQGNSA in the germline V gene. The CDR3 has 15 amino acids. Trimming left V 1 base short and J 5 bases short, with 14 bases between. The CDR3 region is CASSLVTQGGETQYF. DNA of the CDR3: TGTGCCAGCAGCTTAGTAACCCAGGGTGGGGAGACCCAGTACTTC.

This sequence joins TRBV6-2 or TRBV6-3 and TRBJ2-5; D is unresolved. The CDR3 contains 15 residues. V was cut by 6 bases and J by 2 bases, with 16 bases left in between. The germline V gene encodes CDR1 MNHEY and CDR2 SVGEGT. The CDR3 DNA sequence: TGTGCCAGCAGCGTTAGAGCGATTAGGCAAGAGACCCAGTACTTC. Encoded protein: CASSVRAIRQETQYF.

The genes are TRBV6-2 or TRBV6-3 and TRBJ2-2; 7 bases are a match to TRBD2. There are 15 residues in the CDR3. Germline assignment: CDR1 MNHEY and CDR2 SVGEGT. The V gene end was trimmed by 4 bases and the J gene end by 9 bases; junction bases not matched to a gene: 11. CDR3 residues: CASSWITREKRELFF. As DNA, the CDR3 is TGTGCCAGCAGTTGGATTACGCGGGAGAAGCGGGAGCTGTTTTTT.